Listed here is a single TCR beta chain. The method was immunoSEQ multiplex PCR; TCRdb's version includes in-frame clones alone and lacks a portion of them. This table has around 300,000 clones, roughly 90% appearing once. CDR3 length equals 13 residues. V lost 7 bases to trimming and J lost 6 bases, with 15 bases between them. The entry originates in a study of blood T cell repertoires in COVID-19. The source is a woman aged 55-70 years who had recovered from COVID-19. Sequencing was performed on PBMCs or T cells enriched from blood (not recorded which). The chain is built from TRBV12-3 or TRBV12-4 and TRBJ1-2; possibly TRBD1 for D (5 bases). The CDR3 is CASTDGTGNGYTF. CDR3 sequence (DNA): TGTGCCAGCACCGATGGGACTGGCAATGGCTACACCTTC.